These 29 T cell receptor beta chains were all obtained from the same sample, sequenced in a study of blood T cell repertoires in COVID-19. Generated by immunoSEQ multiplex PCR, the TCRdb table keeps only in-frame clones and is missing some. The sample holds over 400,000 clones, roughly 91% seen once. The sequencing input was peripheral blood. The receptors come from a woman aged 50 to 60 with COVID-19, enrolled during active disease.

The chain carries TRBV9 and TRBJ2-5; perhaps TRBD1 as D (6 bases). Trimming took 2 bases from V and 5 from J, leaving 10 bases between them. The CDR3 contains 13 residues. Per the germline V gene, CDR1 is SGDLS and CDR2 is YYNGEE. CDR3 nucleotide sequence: TGTGCCAGCAGCGTTGCAGGGGAGGAGACCCAGTACTTC. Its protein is CASSVAGEETQYF.

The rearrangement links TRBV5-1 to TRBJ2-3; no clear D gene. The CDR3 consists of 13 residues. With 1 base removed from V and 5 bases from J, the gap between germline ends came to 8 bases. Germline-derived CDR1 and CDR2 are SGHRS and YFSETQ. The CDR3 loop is CASSLPTRDTQYF. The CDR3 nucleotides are TGCGCCAGCAGCTTGCCTACTCGAGATACGCAGTATTTT.

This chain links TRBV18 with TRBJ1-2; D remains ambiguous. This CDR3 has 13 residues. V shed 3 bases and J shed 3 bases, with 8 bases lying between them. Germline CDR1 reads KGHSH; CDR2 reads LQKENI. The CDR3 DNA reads TGTGCCAGCTCACCGGGAGGGTACTATGGCTACACCTTC. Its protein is CASSPGGYYGYTF.

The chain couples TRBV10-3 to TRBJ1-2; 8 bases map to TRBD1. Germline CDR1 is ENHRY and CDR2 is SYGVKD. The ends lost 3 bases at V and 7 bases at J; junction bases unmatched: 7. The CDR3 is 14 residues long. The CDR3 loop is CAISEDRGKGGYTF. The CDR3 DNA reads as TGTGCCATCAGTGAAGACAGGGGAAAGGGTGGCTACACCTTC.

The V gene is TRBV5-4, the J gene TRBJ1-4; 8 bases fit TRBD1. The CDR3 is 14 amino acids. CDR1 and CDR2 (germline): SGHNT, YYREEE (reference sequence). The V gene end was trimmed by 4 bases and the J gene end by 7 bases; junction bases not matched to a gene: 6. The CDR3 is CASSTGQVGEKLFF. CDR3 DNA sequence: TGTGCCAGCAGCACGGGACAGGTTGGTGAAAAACTGTTTTTT.

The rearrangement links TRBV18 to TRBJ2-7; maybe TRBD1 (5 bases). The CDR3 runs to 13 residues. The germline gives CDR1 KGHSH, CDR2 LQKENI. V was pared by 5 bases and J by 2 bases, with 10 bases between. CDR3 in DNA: TGTGCCAGCTCATCAAGACAGACCTACGAGCAGTACTTC. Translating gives CASSSRQTYEQYF. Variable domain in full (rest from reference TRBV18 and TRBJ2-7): NAGVMQNPRHLVRRRGQEARLRCSPMKGHSHVYWYRQLPEEGLKFMVYLQKENIIDESGMPKERFSAEFPKEGPSILRIQQVVRGDSAAYFCASSSRQTYEQYFGPGTRLTVT.

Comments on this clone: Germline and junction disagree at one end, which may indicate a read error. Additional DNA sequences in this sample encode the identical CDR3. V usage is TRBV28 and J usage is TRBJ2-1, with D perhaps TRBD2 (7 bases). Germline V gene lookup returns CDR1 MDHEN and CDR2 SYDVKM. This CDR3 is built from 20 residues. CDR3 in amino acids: CASSLLPSGGPEAYGNEQFF. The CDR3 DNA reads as TGTGCCAGCAGTTTATTGCCGTCGGGGGGCCCAGAGGCCTACGGCAATGAACAGTTCTTC. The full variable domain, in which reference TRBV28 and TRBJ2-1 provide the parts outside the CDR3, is DVKVTQSSRYLVKRTGEKVFLECVQDMDHENMFWYRQDPGLGLRLIYFSYDVKMKEKGDIPEGYSVSREKKERFSLILESASTNQTSMYLCASSLLPSGGPEAYGNEQFFGPGTRLTVL.

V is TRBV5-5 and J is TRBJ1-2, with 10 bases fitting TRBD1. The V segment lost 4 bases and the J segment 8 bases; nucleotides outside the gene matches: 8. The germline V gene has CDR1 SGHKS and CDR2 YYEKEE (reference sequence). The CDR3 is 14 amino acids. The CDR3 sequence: CASSRDRGSFGYTF. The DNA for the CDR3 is TGTGCCAGCAGCAGGGACAGGGGAAGCTTCGGCTACACCTTC. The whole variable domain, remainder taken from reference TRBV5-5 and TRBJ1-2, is DAGVTQSPTHLIKTRGQQVTLRCSPISGHKSVSWYQQVLGQGPQFIFQYYEKEERGRGNFPDRFSARQFPNYSSELNVNALLLGDSALYLCASSRDRGSFGYTFGSGTRLTVV.

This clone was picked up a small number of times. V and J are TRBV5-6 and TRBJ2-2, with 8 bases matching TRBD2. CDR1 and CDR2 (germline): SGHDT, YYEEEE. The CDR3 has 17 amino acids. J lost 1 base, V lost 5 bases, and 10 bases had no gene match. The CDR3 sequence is CASRKSTSGLNTGELFF. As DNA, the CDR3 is TGTGCCAGCAGGAAGTCTACTAGCGGCCTGAACACCGGGGAGCTGTTTTTT.

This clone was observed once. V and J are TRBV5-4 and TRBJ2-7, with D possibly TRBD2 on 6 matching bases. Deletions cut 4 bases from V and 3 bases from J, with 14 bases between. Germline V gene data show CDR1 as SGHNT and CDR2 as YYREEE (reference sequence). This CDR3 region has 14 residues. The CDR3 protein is CASSGGLRGYEQYF. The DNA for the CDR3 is TGTGCCAGCAGCGGGGGACTGCGGGGCTACGAGCAGTACTTC.

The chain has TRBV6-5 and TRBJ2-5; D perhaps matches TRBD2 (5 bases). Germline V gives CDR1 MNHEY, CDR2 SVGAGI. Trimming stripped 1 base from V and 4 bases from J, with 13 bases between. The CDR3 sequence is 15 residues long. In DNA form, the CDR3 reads TGTGCCAGCAGTTACTTAACTAGGGTCGGAGAGACCCAGTACTTC. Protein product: CASSYLTRVGETQYF.

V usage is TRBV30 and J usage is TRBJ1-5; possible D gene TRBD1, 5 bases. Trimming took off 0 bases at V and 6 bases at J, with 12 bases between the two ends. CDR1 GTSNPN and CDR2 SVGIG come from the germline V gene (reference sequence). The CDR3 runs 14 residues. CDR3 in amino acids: CAWSVPGEPQPQHF. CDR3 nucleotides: TGTGCCTGGAGTGTACCGGGGGAACCTCAGCCCCAGCATTTT.

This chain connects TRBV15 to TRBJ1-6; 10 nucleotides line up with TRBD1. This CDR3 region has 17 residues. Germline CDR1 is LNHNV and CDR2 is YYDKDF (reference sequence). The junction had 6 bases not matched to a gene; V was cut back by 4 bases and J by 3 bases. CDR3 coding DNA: TGTGCCACCAGCACTAGACAGGGGGCTGGCTATAATTCACCCCTCCACTTT. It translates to CATSTRQGAGYNSPLHF.

The CDR3: CASRKTSGRMRDTQYF. The CDR3 DNA is TGTGCCAGCAGGAAAACTAGCGGGAGAATGCGCGATACGCAGTATTTT. The chain employs TRBV2 and TRBJ2-3; 11 bases agree with TRBD2. The CDR3 has 16 residues. V shed 6 bases, J shed 6 bases, and the junction held 11 bases outside the gene matches. Germline V gene lookup returns CDR1 SNHLY and CDR2 FYNNEI.

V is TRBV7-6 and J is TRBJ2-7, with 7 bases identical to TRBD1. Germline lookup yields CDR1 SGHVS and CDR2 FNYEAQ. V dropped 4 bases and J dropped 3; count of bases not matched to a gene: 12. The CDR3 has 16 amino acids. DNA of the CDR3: TGTGCCAGCAGCTCCCGGACAGGAAGGGCTATCTACGAGCAGTACTTC. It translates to CASSSRTGRAIYEQYF.

DNA for the CDR3: TGTGCCAGCAGCTCCGGACAGGGGGGCGATGGCTACACCTTC. Its protein is CASSSGQGGDGYTF. The chain carries TRBV7-2 and TRBJ1-2; 10 bases are shared with TRBD1. The CDR3 runs 14 residues. Germline lookup yields CDR1 SGHTA and CDR2 FQGNSA. The ends lost 4 bases at V and 6 bases at J; junction bases unmatched: 5.

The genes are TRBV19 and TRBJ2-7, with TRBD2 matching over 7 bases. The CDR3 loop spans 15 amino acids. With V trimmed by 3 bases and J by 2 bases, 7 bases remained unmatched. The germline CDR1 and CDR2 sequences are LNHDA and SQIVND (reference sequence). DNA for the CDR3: TGTGCCAGTAGTATGAAAATCCGGGGGGCCTACGAGCAGTACTTC. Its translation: CASSMKIRGAYEQYF.

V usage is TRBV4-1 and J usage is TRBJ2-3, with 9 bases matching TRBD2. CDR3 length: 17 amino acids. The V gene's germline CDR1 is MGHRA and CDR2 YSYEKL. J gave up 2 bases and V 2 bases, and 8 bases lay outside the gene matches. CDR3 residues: CASSQINPSGDTDTQYF. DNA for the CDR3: TGCGCCAGCAGCCAAATAAATCCTAGCGGGGACACAGATACGCAGTATTTT.

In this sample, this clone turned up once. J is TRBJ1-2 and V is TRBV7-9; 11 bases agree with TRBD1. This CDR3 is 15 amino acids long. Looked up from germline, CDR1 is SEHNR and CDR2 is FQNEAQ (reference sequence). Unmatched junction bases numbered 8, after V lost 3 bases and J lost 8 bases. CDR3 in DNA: TGTGCCAGCAGCTTGGACAGGGGGCGCTTGAAGGGCTACACCTTC. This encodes CASSLDRGRLKGYTF.

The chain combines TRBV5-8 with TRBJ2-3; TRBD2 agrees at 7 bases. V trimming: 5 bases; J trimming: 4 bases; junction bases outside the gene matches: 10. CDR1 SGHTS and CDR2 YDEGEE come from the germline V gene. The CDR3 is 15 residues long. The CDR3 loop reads CASSPGGGVADTQYF. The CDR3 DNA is TGTGCCAGCAGTCCCGGCGGGGGTGTCGCAGATACGCAGTATTTT.

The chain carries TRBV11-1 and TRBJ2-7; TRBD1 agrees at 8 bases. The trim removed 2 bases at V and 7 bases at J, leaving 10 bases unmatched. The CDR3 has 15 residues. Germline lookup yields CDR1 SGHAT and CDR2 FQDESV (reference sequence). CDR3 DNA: TGTGCCAGCAGCTTACAAAGCAGGGGGCGAGGGGAGCAGTACTTC. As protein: CASSLQSRGRGEQYF.

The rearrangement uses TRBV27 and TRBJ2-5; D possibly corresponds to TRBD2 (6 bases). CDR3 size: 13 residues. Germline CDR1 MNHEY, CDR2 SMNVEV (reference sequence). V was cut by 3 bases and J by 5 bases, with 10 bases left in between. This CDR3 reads CASSFSAGETQYF. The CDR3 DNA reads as TGTGCCAGCAGTTTCTCTGCGGGGGAGACCCAGTACTTC.

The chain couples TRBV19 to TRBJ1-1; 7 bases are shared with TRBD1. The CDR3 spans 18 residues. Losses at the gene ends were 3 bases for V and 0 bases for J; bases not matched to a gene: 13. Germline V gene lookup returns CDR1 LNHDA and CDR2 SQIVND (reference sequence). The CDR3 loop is CASSMPSWRGLLNTEAFF. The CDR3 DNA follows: TGTGCCAGTAGTATGCCCTCGTGGAGGGGGCTCTTGAACACTGAAGCTTTCTTT.

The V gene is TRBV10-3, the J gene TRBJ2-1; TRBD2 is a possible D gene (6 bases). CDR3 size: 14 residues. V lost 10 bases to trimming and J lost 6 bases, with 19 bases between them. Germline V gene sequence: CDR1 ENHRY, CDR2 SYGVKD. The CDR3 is CATRGSLESNEQFF. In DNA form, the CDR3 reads TGTGCCACTCGGGGGAGCCTGGAGTCCAATGAGCAGTTCTTC.

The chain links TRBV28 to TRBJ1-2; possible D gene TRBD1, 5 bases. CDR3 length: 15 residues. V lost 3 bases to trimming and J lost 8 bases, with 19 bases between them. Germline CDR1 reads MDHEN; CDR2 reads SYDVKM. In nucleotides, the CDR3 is TGTGCCAGCAGTTTCTTCGGGGACTACTCGAACGGCTACACCTTC. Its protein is CASSFFGDYSNGYTF.

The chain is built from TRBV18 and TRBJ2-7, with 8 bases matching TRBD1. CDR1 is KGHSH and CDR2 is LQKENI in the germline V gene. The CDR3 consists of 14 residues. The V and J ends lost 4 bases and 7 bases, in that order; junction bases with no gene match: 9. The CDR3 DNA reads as TGTGCCAGCTCACTAGGACAGGGAGGAGGAGAGCAGTACTTC. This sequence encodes CASSLGQGGGEQYF.

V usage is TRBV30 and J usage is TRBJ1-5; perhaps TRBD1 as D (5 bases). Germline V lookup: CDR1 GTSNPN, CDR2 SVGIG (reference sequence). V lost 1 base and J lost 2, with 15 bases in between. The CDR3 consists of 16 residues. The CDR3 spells CAWSDSRRGRNQPQHF. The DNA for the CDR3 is TGTGCCTGGAGTGATAGTCGTAGGGGCCGCAATCAGCCCCAGCATTTT.

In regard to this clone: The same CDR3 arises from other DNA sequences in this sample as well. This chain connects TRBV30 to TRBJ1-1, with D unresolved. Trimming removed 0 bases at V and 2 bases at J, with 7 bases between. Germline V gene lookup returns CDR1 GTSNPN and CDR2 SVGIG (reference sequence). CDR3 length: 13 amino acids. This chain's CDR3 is CAWSVNLNTEAFF. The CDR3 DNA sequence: TGTGCCTGGAGTGTAAACTTAAACACTGAAGCTTTCTTT.

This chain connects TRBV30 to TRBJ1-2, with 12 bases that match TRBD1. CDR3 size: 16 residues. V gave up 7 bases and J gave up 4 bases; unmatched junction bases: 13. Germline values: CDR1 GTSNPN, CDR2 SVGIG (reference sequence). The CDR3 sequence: CALSGTGGRSGYGYTF. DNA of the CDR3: TGTGCCTTGTCAGGGACAGGGGGCCGATCGGGCTATGGCTACACCTTC.